The 29 T cell receptor beta chains below were found in one sample sequenced in a study of cytomegalovirus exposure and HLA in healthy donors. PCR amplification relied on 60 Vbeta primers (plus 13 Jbeta primers). Produced via immunoSEQ multiplex PCR; TCRdb's table is partial and in-frame only. Among 150,000 to 200,000 clones, approximately 81% were seen once, and the ten largest hold approximately 1.2%. Material for sequencing was PBMCs. These receptor sequences come from a man aged 45 to 65 in good health and CMV-seropositive.

The V call is TRBV18, the J call TRBJ1-4; D not resolved. The CDR3 consists of 13 residues. Germline loops: CDR1 KGHSH, CDR2 LQKENI. Trimming took 2 bases from V and 4 from J, leaving 5 bases between them. The CDR3 sequence: CASSPGRNEKLFF. The CDR3 DNA reads TGTGCCAGCTCACCAGGGCGTAATGAAAAACTGTTTTTT.

The rearrangement uses TRBV6-1 and TRBJ2-4; D is perhaps TRBD2 (5 bases). V was cut by 3 bases and J by 0 bases, with 18 bases left in between. CDR1 is MNHNS, CDR2 SASEGT, per germline. CDR3 length equals 18 residues. CDR3 DNA: TGTGCCAGCAGTGATTCCGGGGTCCTAGGGTCAGCCAAAAACATTCAGTACTTC. Amino acids: CASSDSGVLGSAKNIQYF.

The chain recombines TRBV27 with TRBJ1-2; D not resolved. In germline, CDR1 is MNHEY, CDR2 SMNVEV (reference sequence). The CDR3 is 15 residues long. V was cut by 3 bases and J by 6 bases, with 17 bases left in between. The CDR3 coding sequence is TGTGCCAGCAGTTTTAGGGCAGGTCCGGAGGATGGCTACACCTTC. Translation: CASSFRAGPEDGYTF.

V usage is TRBV28 and J usage is TRBJ1-4; D uncertain. The V gene lost 2 bases and the J gene lost 5 bases, with 3 bases spanning the gap. The CDR3 runs to 12 residues. Germline CDR1 is MDHEN and CDR2 is SYDVKM. The DNA of the CDR3 is TGTGCCAGCAGTTTACTGAATGAAAAACTGTTTTTT. It specifies CASSLLNEKLFF. Full variable domain (rest looked up from reference TRBV28 and TRBJ1-4): DVKVTQSSRYLVKRTGEKVFLECVQDMDHENMFWYRQDPGLGLRLIYFSYDVKMKEKGDIPEGYSVSREKKERFSLILESASTNQTSMYLCASSLLNEKLFFGSGTQLSVL.

This clone has a handful of counts. The chain is built from TRBV6-4 and TRBJ2-7, with TRBD2 identical over 14 bases. The germline V gene has CDR1 MRHNA and CDR2 SNTAGT. The CDR3 sequence is 18 residues long. The V and J ends lost 5 bases and 2 bases, in that order; junction bases with no gene match: 11. The CDR3 DNA is TGTGCCAGCAGTTCCGCCGGACTAGCGGGGGGACAAACCTACGAGCAGTACTTC. Translating it yields CASSSAGLAGGQTYEQYF.

The chain uses TRBV27 and TRBJ2-1; 7 bases are shared with TRBD1. V lost 6 bases to trimming and J lost 0 bases; unmatched junction nucleotides: 8. This CDR3 has 16 amino acids. Germline CDR1 MNHEY, CDR2 SMNVEV (reference sequence). CDR3 sequence reads: CASRYKGAGSYNEQFF. The CDR3 region has the DNA TGTGCCAGCAGATATAAGGGGGCTGGCTCCTACAATGAGCAGTTCTTC.

This clone has only one observation. V gene TRBV6-5 combines with J gene TRBJ1-1; tentatively, D is TRBD1 (5 bases). In germline, CDR1 is MNHEY, CDR2 SVGAGI. CDR3 length: 13 amino acids. V shed 7 bases and J shed 4 bases, with 13 bases lying between them. For the CDR3, the DNA is TGTGCCAGCACCTGGGGGGTGGGCACTGAAGCTTTCTTT. It yields the protein CASTWGVGTEAFF.

The V call is TRBV6-5, the J call TRBJ1-6, with no clear D. The CDR3 loop spans 14 amino acids. Trimming cost V 6 bases and J 5 bases, with 11 bases left between them. Germline-derived CDR1 and CDR2 are MNHEY and SVGAGI. DNA for the CDR3: TGTGCCAGCAGAGCCGAATCAAATAATTCACCCCTCCACTTT. This encodes CASRAESNNSPLHF.

This chain connects TRBV2 to TRBJ1-1; 7 nucleotides agree with TRBD1. The CDR3 extends over 11 amino acids. CDR1 and CDR2 (germline): SNHLY, FYNNEI. Trimming at V came to 11 bases and at J to 4 bases, leaving 4 bases not matched to a gene. The CDR3 sequence: CAGRQGTEAFF. CDR3 coding DNA: TGTGCCGGCCGACAGGGCACTGAAGCTTTCTTT.

The chain employs TRBV15 and TRBJ1-1; D might be TRBD1 (6 bases). Germline CDR1 is LNHNV and CDR2 is YYDKDF (reference sequence). With 3 bases removed from V and 5 bases from J, the gap between germline ends came to 16 bases. The CDR3 loop spans 15 amino acids. For the CDR3, the DNA is TGTGCCACCAGCAGGGCCTGGGGGGGCCGTACTGAAGCTTTCTTT. It translates to CATSRAWGGRTEAFF.

The V call is TRBV7-2, the J call TRBJ2-7; 11 positions agree with TRBD1. Per the germline V gene, CDR1 is SGHTA and CDR2 is FQGNSA. The CDR3 is 16 amino acids. V shed 4 bases and J 2 bases; nucleotides not matched to a gene: 7. CDR3 bases: TGTGCCAGCAGCTCGAGGGGGGGACAGGGGGCCTACGAGCAGTACTTC. Its translation is CASSSRGGQGAYEQYF.

The chain has TRBV2 and TRBJ2-1; 15 bases agree with TRBD2. The V gene end was trimmed by 7 bases and the J gene end by 10 bases; junction bases not matched to a gene: 2. Germline values: CDR1 SNHLY, CDR2 FYNNEI. The CDR3 runs to 13 residues. CDR3 loop: CASTGLAGGEQFF. The CDR3 nucleotides are TGTGCCAGCACGGGACTAGCGGGGGGCGAGCAGTTCTTC.

This clone has just one count. The CDR3 nucleotides read TGTGCCAGTTCGGACAGTTCCTACAATGAGCAGTTCTTC. Protein product: CASSDSSYNEQFF. The gene calls are TRBV27 and TRBJ2-1, with D tentatively TRBD1 (6 bases). This CDR3 comprises 13 residues. CDR1 is MNHEY, CDR2 SMNVEV, per germline (reference sequence). The V end lost 9 bases, the J end lost 1 base, and 10 bases lay between the germline ends.

As to this clone: One junction end does not reproduce the germline sequence, and a read error may be involved. The genes are TRBV7-7 and TRBJ2-1; D is perhaps TRBD2 (6 bases). The CDR3 is 13 amino acids. Germline V gene lookup returns CDR1 SSHAT and CDR2 FNYEAQ (reference sequence). The CDR3 loop is CASSQGRGGEQFF. CDR3 nucleotide sequence: TGTGCTAGCAGCCAGGGACGTGGAGGGGAGCAGTTCTTC.

The rearrangement uses TRBV18 and TRBJ2-7; 9 positions match TRBD1. The CDR3 contains 14 residues. With 3 bases clipped from V and 4 bases from J, the junction kept 4 bases outside the gene matches. Germline CDR1 reads KGHSH; CDR2 reads LQKENI. CDR3 DNA: TGTGCCAGCTCACCGACAGGGGGTAGATACGAGCAGTACTTC. This codes for CASSPTGGRYEQYF.

The chain has TRBV6-5 and TRBJ2-1; 8 positions agree with TRBD2. V was pared by 6 bases and J by 0 bases, with 4 bases of the junction left unmatched. The CDR3 spans 15 residues. CDR1 and CDR2 from the germline V gene are MNHEY and SVGAGI. This CDR3 is CASRSGGSSYNEQFF. DNA for the CDR3: TGTGCCAGCAGATCGGGGGGGAGCTCCTACAATGAGCAGTTCTTC.

V and J are TRBV11-2 and TRBJ2-3; D is perhaps TRBD2 (6 bases). With 1 base removed from V and 1 base from J, the gap between germline ends came to 15 bases. The germline V gene encodes CDR1 SGHAT and CDR2 FQNNGV. This CDR3 is built from 17 residues. The CDR3 here is CASSLAHLAARTDTQYF. The CDR3 DNA is TGTGCCAGCAGCTTAGCTCATTTAGCGGCCCGCACAGATACGCAGTATTTT.

This rearrangement joins TRBV5-1 to TRBJ2-7, with TRBD1 identical over 10 bases. The CDR3 totals 14 residues. The V gene end was trimmed by 7 bases and the J gene end by 3 bases; junction bases not matched to a gene: 7. Germline values: CDR1 SGHRS, CDR2 YFSETQ. The CDR3 DNA reads TGCGCCAGCCGCTGGACAGGGGGATTCTACGAGCAGTACTTC. Translation: CASRWTGGFYEQYF.

The rearrangement joins TRBV7-3 to TRBJ2-2; 8 nucleotides align to TRBD2. The V and J ends lost 2 bases and 7 bases, in that order; junction bases with no gene match: 6. Germline CDR1 SGHTA, CDR2 FQGTGA. The CDR3 sequence is 15 residues long. Here the CDR3 DNA reads TGTGCCAGCAGCTTAGATGGCGGGGGGCTCGGGGAGCTGTTTTTT. Protein product: CASSLDGGGLGELFF. The full variable domain, with the rest looked up from reference TRBV7-3 and TRBJ2-2, is GAGVSQTPSNKVTEKGKYVELRCDPISGHTALYWYRQSLGQGPEFLIYFQGTGAADDSGLPNDRFFAVRPEGSVSTLKIQRTERGDSAVYLCASSLDGGGLGELFFGEGSRLTVL.

This rearrangement joins TRBV28 to TRBJ1-1; D gene uncertain. From germline, CDR1 is MDHEN and CDR2 SYDVKM. Trimming removed 5 bases at V and 1 base at J, with 14 bases between. The CDR3 runs to 15 residues. The CDR3 nucleotides are TGTGCCAGCAGTGGGTTAGGACTGGGGAACACTGAAGCTTTCTTT. It specifies CASSGLGLGNTEAFF.

The chain has TRBV30 and TRBJ2-1, with no clear D. Germline assignment: CDR1 GTSNPN and CDR2 SVGIG (reference sequence). The CDR3 contains 14 residues. Trimming left V 0 bases short and J 5 bases short, with 11 bases between. Written as DNA, the CDR3 is TGTGCCTGGAGTGTCCAATTTGTCCACAATGAGCAGTTCTTC. Its translation: CAWSVQFVHNEQFF.

The chain employs TRBV4-1 and TRBJ2-1; 8 bases agree with TRBD1. This CDR3 has 15 amino acids. With V trimmed by 4 bases and J by 0 bases, 2 bases remained unmatched. The germline V gene encodes CDR1 MGHRA and CDR2 YSYEKL. CDR3 bases: TGCGCCAGCAGCCCAGGGGGCTTCTCCTACAATGAGCAGTTCTTC. Translation gives CASSPGGFSYNEQFF.

This clone was counted between two and nine times. The V call is TRBV29-1, the J call TRBJ2-1; 9 bases line up with TRBD1. CDR1 and CDR2 (germline): SQVTM, ANQGSEA. The CDR3 contains 13 residues. V gave up 6 bases and J gave up 3 bases; unmatched junction bases: 3. In nucleotides, the CDR3 is TGCAGCGTCCGGACAGGGGACTACAATGAGCAGTTCTTC. It encodes CSVRTGDYNEQFF.

V gene TRBV14 combines with J gene TRBJ1-2; D unclear. Germline-derived CDR1 and CDR2 are SGHDN and FVKESK. Trimming shortened V by 6 bases and J by 10 bases, and 15 bases separated the two germline ends. This CDR3 is built from 12 residues. The CDR3 spells CASSARGMDYTF. The CDR3 coding sequence is TGTGCCAGCAGTGCCCGCGGGATGGACTACACCTTC.

The rearrangement uses TRBV15 and TRBJ1-1, with 9 bases lining up with TRBD1. The CDR3 is made up of 16 amino acids. Losses at the gene ends were 3 bases for V and 1 base for J; bases not matched to a gene: 6. CDR1 is LNHNV and CDR2 is YYDKDF in the germline V gene (reference sequence). The CDR3 loop is CATSRGGTGRNTEAFF. The DNA for the CDR3 is TGTGCCACCAGCAGGGGGGGGACAGGGAGGAACACTGAAGCTTTCTTT.

This chain links TRBV4-3 with TRBJ2-3; tentative D call: TRBD1 (5 bases). V lost 0 bases, J lost 0 bases, and 10 bases lay in between. Germline CDR1 and CDR2: LGHNA and YSLEER. The CDR3 length is 16 residues. The CDR3 DNA is TGCGCCAGCAGCCAAGATCTTCCAGGGAGCACAGATACGCAGTATTTT. Translating it yields CASSQDLPGSTDTQYF.

Here the CDR3 reads CASSGRQGALEQYF. CDR3 DNA sequence: TGTGCCAGCAGTGGGAGACAGGGTGCTCTCGAGCAGTACTTC. The V gene is TRBV7-9, the J gene TRBJ2-7, with TRBD1 matching over 7 bases. The CDR3 loop spans 14 amino acids. Per the germline V gene, CDR1 is SEHNR and CDR2 is FQNEAQ (reference sequence). Trimming removed 6 bases from V and 6 bases from J; junction bases left unmatched: 11. Variable domain in full (rest from reference TRBV7-9 and TRBJ2-7): DTGVSQNPRHKITKRGQNVTFRCDPISEHNRLYWYRQTLGQGPEFLTYFQNEAQLEKSRLLSDRFSAERPKGSFSTLEIQRTEQGDSAMYLCASSGRQGALEQYFGPGTRLTVT.

In this sample, this clone turned up a few times. The chain employs TRBV19 and TRBJ2-7, with 8 bases that match TRBD2. CDR1 LNHDA and CDR2 SQIVND come from the germline V gene (reference sequence). The CDR3 has 15 amino acids. Trimming cost V 5 bases and J 5 bases; bases outside gene matches: 11. The CDR3 bases are TGTGCCAGTAGTCGCGCTGCCGGGAGGGCCGACGAGCAGTACTTC. This sequence encodes CASSRAAGRADEQYF.

The table lists this clone with a few counts. V and J are TRBV27 and TRBJ2-7, with TRBD2 matching 12 bases. This CDR3 is built from 14 residues. CDR1 and CDR2 (germline): MNHEY, SMNVEV (reference sequence). The J segment lost 4 bases and the V segment lost 10 bases, leaving 8 bases of the junction unmatched. The chain's CDR3 is CATQTSGGLYEQYF. CDR3 sequence (DNA): TGTGCCACCCAGACTAGCGGGGGACTTTACGAGCAGTACTTC.